A selection of T cell receptor beta chains follows, all from one sample in a study of cytomegalovirus exposure and HLA in healthy donors. Produced via immunoSEQ multiplex PCR; TCRdb's table is partial and in-frame only. Of some 170,000 clones listed, 81% were seen once; the top ten hold roughly 4.4%. The specimen was PBMCs. The receptors come from a woman younger than 35 in good health and CMV-seropositive. Each CDR3 is given with its conserved first and last residue. The D gene is left open where the match is weak. Clone size, where shown, is once, few, many, or a class for clones that have expanded.

d_call: TRBD2; clone_size: .; v_call: TRBV27; j_call: TRBJ2-7; cdr3_nt: TGTGCCAGCACGCAAATTGGGACTAGCGGTACCTACGAGCAGTACTTC; cdr3_aa: CASTQIGTSGTYEQYF
d_call: .; clone_size: .; v_call: TRBV5-6; j_call: TRBJ2-7; cdr3_nt: TGTGCCAGCAGCGGGAGAGGGGGATCCTACGAGCAGTACTTC; cdr3_aa: CASSGRGGSYEQYF
d_call: .; clone_size: .; v_call: TRBV6-1; j_call: TRBJ2-7; cdr3_nt: TGTGCCAGCAGTGAACAAACCTACGAGCAGTACTTC; cdr3_aa: CASSEQTYEQYF
d_call: TRBD2; clone_size: .; v_call: TRBV7-2; j_call: TRBJ2-3; cdr3_nt: TGTGCCAGCAGCTCCGGGAGGGGGGGACCTAGGGATACGCAGTATTTT; cdr3_aa: CASSSGRGGPRDTQYF
d_call: TRBD1; clone_size: .; v_call: TRBV6-6; j_call: TRBJ2-1; cdr3_nt: TGTGCCAGCAGTTACCCGACAGGGGGCAATGAGCAGTTCTTC; cdr3_aa: CASSYPTGGNEQFF
d_call: .; clone_size: .; v_call: TRBV28; j_call: TRBJ2-7; cdr3_nt: TGTGCCAGCGGATCCTCGCGGCAGCATTACTACGAGCAGTACTTC; cdr3_aa: CASGSSRQHYYEQYF
d_call: .; clone_size: few; v_call: TRBV4-1; j_call: TRBJ2-2; cdr3_nt: TGCGCCAGCAGCCGCGACACAGAGCTGAACACCGGGGAGCTGTTTTTT; cdr3_aa: CASSRDTELNTGELFF
d_call: TRBD1; clone_size: .; v_call: TRBV6-6; j_call: TRBJ2-6; cdr3_nt: TGTGCCAGCAGACAGGGGGCGCGAACTGGGGCCAACGTCCTGACTTTC; cdr3_aa: CASRQGARTGANVLTF
d_call: TRBD1; clone_size: .; v_call: TRBV5-4; j_call: TRBJ2-7; cdr3_nt: TGTGCCAGCAGCCTGGACAGGGGCCCCTACGAGCAGTACTTC; cdr3_aa: CASSLDRGPYEQYF
d_call: .; clone_size: .; v_call: TRBV4-2; j_call: TRBJ1-2; cdr3_nt: TGTGCCAGCAGCCAAGTTCCGGAGACCCCCTATGGCTACACCTTC; cdr3_aa: CASSQVPETPYGYTF
d_call: .; clone_size: few; v_call: TRBV21-1; j_call: TRBJ2-1; cdr3_nt: TGTGCCAGCAGCACTGCGCGACTAGCGGGACCCGGGCACAATGAGCAGTTCTTC; cdr3_aa: CASSTARLAGPGHNEQFF
d_call: TRBD2; clone_size: .; v_call: TRBV27; j_call: TRBJ2-1; cdr3_nt: TGTGCCAGCAGTTTCGGGGGGACTGAGCAGTTCTTC; cdr3_aa: CASSFGGTEQFF
d_call: .; clone_size: .; v_call: TRBV7-9; j_call: TRBJ2-5; cdr3_nt: TGTGCCAGCCAACAGGGATTGGAAGAGACCCAGTACTTC; cdr3_aa: CASQQGLEETQYF
d_call: TRBD1; clone_size: .; v_call: TRBV6-5; j_call: TRBJ2-5; cdr3_nt: TGTGCCAGCAGTTACCTAGACAGGGGAGGAGAGACCCAGTACTTC; cdr3_aa: CASSYLDRGGETQYF
d_call: TRBD1; clone_size: few; v_call: TRBV6-1; j_call: TRBJ1-6; cdr3_nt: TGTGCCAGCAGCGGGACAGGCTGGTCACCCCTCCACTTT; cdr3_aa: CASSGTGWSPLHF
d_call: .; clone_size: .; v_call: TRBV20-1; j_call: TRBJ2-3; cdr3_nt: TGCAGGGCTGCTAGTTTGGATACGCAGTATTTT; cdr3_aa: CRAASLDTQYF
d_call: .; clone_size: .; v_call: TRBV5-1; j_call: TRBJ1-1; cdr3_nt: TGCGCCAGCAGAAGGGGGGGGAGCACTGAAGCTTTCTTT; cdr3_aa: CASRRGGSTEAFF
d_call: .; clone_size: .; v_call: TRBV9; j_call: TRBJ1-1; cdr3_nt: TGTGCCAGCAGCGCCCCAGGGCGGGGCGAGAGCACTGAAGCTTTCTTT; cdr3_aa: CASSAPGRGESTEAFF
d_call: .; clone_size: .; v_call: TRBV6-5; j_call: TRBJ1-4; cdr3_nt: TGTGCCAGCAGATTGACAGGCGCTGATGAAAAACTGTTTTTT; cdr3_aa: CASRLTGADEKLFF
d_call: TRBD1; clone_size: .; v_call: TRBV4-1; j_call: TRBJ1-5; cdr3_nt: TGCGCCAGCAGCCAAGCCGGGACAGGGGAATATCAGCCCCAGCATTTT; cdr3_aa: CASSQAGTGEYQPQHF
d_call: .; clone_size: .; v_call: TRBV4-3; j_call: TRBJ1-6; cdr3_nt: TGCGCCAGCAGCCAAGCCCCTTGGACAGACAATTCACCCCTCCACTTT; cdr3_aa: CASSQAPWTDNSPLHF
d_call: .; clone_size: .; v_call: TRBV5-4; j_call: TRBJ2-7; cdr3_nt: TGTGCCAGCAGCAACGGGGTCCTTCGGTACGAGCAGTACTTC; cdr3_aa: CASSNGVLRYEQYF
d_call: TRBD1; clone_size: .; v_call: TRBV6-6; j_call: TRBJ2-7; cdr3_nt: TGTGCCAGCAGTTACTCGGGGGACAGGGTGAGCTACGAGCAGTACTTC; cdr3_aa: CASSYSGDRVSYEQYF
d_call: TRBD1; clone_size: .; v_call: TRBV9; j_call: TRBJ1-5; cdr3_nt: TGTGCCAGCAGTGGCAGGGGGGGCAATCAGCCCCAGCATTTT; cdr3_aa: CASSGRGGNQPQHF
d_call: TRBD2; clone_size: .; v_call: TRBV5-1; j_call: TRBJ2-1; cdr3_nt: TGCGCCAGCAGCGAGGGACTAGCGGGGGGGAAGCAGTTCTTC; cdr3_aa: CASSEGLAGGKQFF
d_call: .; clone_size: .; v_call: TRBV28; j_call: TRBJ1-1; cdr3_nt: TGTGCCAGCAGTTCGGGGGGGGTAGGGACTGAAGCTTTCTTT; cdr3_aa: CASSSGGVGTEAFF
d_call: TRBD2; clone_size: .; v_call: TRBV11-3; j_call: TRBJ2-3; cdr3_nt: TGTGCCAGCAGCCTGGGACTAGCGGACACAGATACGCAGTATTTT; cdr3_aa: CASSLGLADTDTQYF
d_call: .; clone_size: .; v_call: TRBV7-8; j_call: TRBJ2-2; cdr3_nt: TGTGCCAGCTCAGACGGGGGTCGCTTGGTCACCGGGGAGCTGTTTTTT; cdr3_aa: CASSDGGRLVTGELFF
d_call: TRBD1; clone_size: .; v_call: TRBV28; j_call: TRBJ1-1; cdr3_nt: TGTGCCAGCAGTTTAGGGGACAGGGACACTGAAGCTTTCTTT; cdr3_aa: CASSLGDRDTEAFF
d_call: TRBD2; clone_size: .; v_call: TRBV4-2; j_call: TRBJ2-7; cdr3_nt: TGTGCCAGCAGCCAAGTGGGCGGGGGGTACTCCTACGAGCAGTACTTC; cdr3_aa: CASSQVGGGYSYEQYF
d_call: TRBD1; clone_size: few; v_call: TRBV5-1; j_call: TRBJ1-1; cdr3_nt: TGCGCCAGCAGCCCCCGACAGGGGGCGGGGGCTTTCTTT; cdr3_aa: CASSPRQGAGAFF
d_call: .; clone_size: .; v_call: TRBV19; j_call: TRBJ2-5; cdr3_nt: TGTGCCAGCTCGGGACTGGGTATGGAGACCCAGTACTTC; cdr3_aa: CASSGLGMETQYF
d_call: .; clone_size: few; v_call: TRBV5-1; j_call: TRBJ2-3; cdr3_nt: TGCGCCAGCAGCTTGGGAGGGCAGCGCACAGATACGCAGTATTTT; cdr3_aa: CASSLGGQRTDTQYF
d_call: .; clone_size: .; v_call: TRBV2; j_call: TRBJ1-1; cdr3_nt: TGTGCCAGCAGGAGACGACAGACGAACACTGAAGCTTTCTTT; cdr3_aa: CASRRRQTNTEAFF
d_call: TRBD1; clone_size: .; v_call: TRBV11-2; j_call: TRBJ1-2; cdr3_nt: TGTGCCAGCAGCCCCCTTCGGGACAGGCCAGTTCGGGCCTTC; cdr3_aa: CASSPLRDRPVRAF
d_call: TRBD1; clone_size: .; v_call: TRBV10-3; j_call: TRBJ2-7; cdr3_nt: TGTGCCATCAGCCCGGGACAGGGGACCTACGAGCAGTACTTC; cdr3_aa: CAISPGQGTYEQYF
d_call: TRBD1; clone_size: .; v_call: TRBV6-5; j_call: TRBJ1-1; cdr3_nt: TGTGCCAGCAGCCGCGGGACAGTAAGCACTGAAGCTTTCTTT; cdr3_aa: CASSRGTVSTEAFF
d_call: .; clone_size: .; v_call: TRBV11-3; j_call: TRBJ1-1; cdr3_nt: TGTGCCAGCAGCTTCTACCCCAACACTGAAGCTTTCTTT; cdr3_aa: CASSFYPNTEAFF
d_call: TRBD2; clone_size: .; v_call: TRBV11-2; j_call: TRBJ2-5; cdr3_nt: TGTGCCAGCACCGAAGCGACTAGCGGCTACCAAGAGACCCAGTACTTC; cdr3_aa: CASTEATSGYQETQYF
d_call: .; clone_size: .; v_call: TRBV13; j_call: TRBJ2-5; cdr3_nt: TGTGCCAGCAGCTTGGGGTCAGGGGTGTTCCAAGAGACCCAGTACTTC; cdr3_aa: CASSLGSGVFQETQYF
d_call: TRBD1; clone_size: once; v_call: TRBV29-1; j_call: TRBJ2-2; cdr3_nt: TGCAGCGTCCAAGACCGGGACAGGGTAACCGGGGAGCTGTTTTTT; cdr3_aa: CSVQDRDRVTGELFF
d_call: .; clone_size: .; v_call: TRBV11-1; j_call: TRBJ2-2; cdr3_nt: TGTGCCAGCAGTAAGCTCACCGGGGAGCTGTTTTTT; cdr3_aa: CASSKLTGELFF
d_call: .; clone_size: .; v_call: TRBV28; j_call: TRBJ2-5; cdr3_nt: TGTGCCAGCAGCCCCTCCCCGGGGGACCAAGAGACCCAGTACTTC; cdr3_aa: CASSPSPGDQETQYF
d_call: .; clone_size: .; v_call: TRBV6-1; j_call: TRBJ2-7; cdr3_nt: TGTGCCAGCAGTGAAGGGAACTATTACGAGCAGTACTTC; cdr3_aa: CASSEGNYYEQYF
d_call: .; clone_size: once; v_call: TRBV5-4; j_call: TRBJ1-1; cdr3_nt: TGTGCCAGCAGCTTGGGTGAGAGCACTGAAGCTTTCTTT; cdr3_aa: CASSLGESTEAFF
d_call: .; clone_size: .; v_call: TRBV5-1; j_call: TRBJ1-5; cdr3_nt: TGCGCCAGCAGCTTGGGTCAGGGCCCTTATAGCAATCAGCCCCAGCATTTT; cdr3_aa: CASSLGQGPYSNQPQHF
d_call: TRBD2; clone_size: .; v_call: TRBV2; j_call: TRBJ2-5; cdr3_nt: TGTGCCAGCAGGGCATCTAGCGGGGGAGGTGAGACCCAGTACTTC; cdr3_aa: CASRASSGGGETQYF
d_call: TRBD1; clone_size: .; v_call: TRBV10-2; j_call: TRBJ1-6; cdr3_nt: TGCGCCAGCAGTGATTTCCTGACAGGGGGCGGTTCACCCCTCCACTTT; cdr3_aa: CASSDFLTGGGSPLHF
d_call: TRBD1; clone_size: .; v_call: TRBV13; j_call: TRBJ2-7; cdr3_nt: TGTGCCAGCGGGGAGGGGACAGGGCCACTTTACGAGCAGTACTTC; cdr3_aa: CASGEGTGPLYEQYF
d_call: .; clone_size: .; v_call: TRBV27; j_call: TRBJ2-1; cdr3_nt: TGTGCCAGCAGTTTCTGGGCGAATTACAATGAGCAGTTCTTC; cdr3_aa: CASSFWANYNEQFF
d_call: TRBD1; clone_size: .; v_call: TRBV10-3; j_call: TRBJ2-7; cdr3_nt: TGTGCCATCGACAGGGGCCCGTTCGGCTCCTACGAGCAGTACTTC; cdr3_aa: CAIDRGPFGSYEQYF
d_call: TRBD2; clone_size: .; v_call: TRBV10-3; j_call: TRBJ2-7; cdr3_nt: TGTGCCATCAGTGAGTCGACCGGGGGGACCCTTACCTACGAGCAGTACTTC; cdr3_aa: CAISESTGGTLTYEQYF
d_call: .; clone_size: .; v_call: TRBV7-3; j_call: TRBJ2-1; cdr3_nt: TGTGCCAGCAGCCCTCAAGGGGGGGCCGGTTACAATGAGCAGTTCTTC; cdr3_aa: CASSPQGGAGYNEQFF
d_call: TRBD1; clone_size: .; v_call: TRBV4-2; j_call: TRBJ1-4; cdr3_nt: TGTGCCAGCAGCCAAGTACAGGGGTATGAAGGTGAAAAACTGTTTTTT; cdr3_aa: CASSQVQGYEGEKLFF
d_call: .; clone_size: .; v_call: TRBV7-9; j_call: TRBJ2-7; cdr3_nt: TGTGCCAGCAGCTTAGAGATTTTGGGCCAGAAAGCCTACGAGCAGTACTTC; cdr3_aa: CASSLEILGQKAYEQYF
d_call: TRBD2; clone_size: once; v_call: TRBV10-3; j_call: TRBJ2-7; cdr3_nt: TGTGCCATCAGTGGGAGCGGGGGGCCCCAAGGGGAGCAGTACTTC; cdr3_aa: CAISGSGGPQGEQYF
d_call: .; clone_size: once; v_call: TRBV28; j_call: TRBJ2-5; cdr3_nt: TGTGCCAGCAGTGGCGACGGGATCGGGCCCCAAGAGACCCAGTACTTC; cdr3_aa: CASSGDGIGPQETQYF
d_call: .; clone_size: .; v_call: TRBV19; j_call: TRBJ2-3; cdr3_nt: TGTGCCAGTCCCAAGACCCAGACTGATACGCAGTATTTT; cdr3_aa: CASPKTQTDTQYF
d_call: .; clone_size: once; v_call: TRBV20-1; j_call: TRBJ1-2; cdr3_nt: TGCAGTGCCCACGAGTGGTATGGCTACACCTTC; cdr3_aa: CSAHEWYGYTF